Listed below are T cell receptor beta chains from one sample, sequenced in a study of cytotoxic CD8 clonotypes in ibrutinib-treated CLL. Repertoires were generated with immunoSEQ multiplex PCR, while TCRdb's copy carries only in-frame clones and drops some. The table has over 130,000 clones, 70% to 90% seen once; the top ten hold 7.5% to 8%. The specimen comprised PBMCs, sampled after 36 months of ibrutinib treatment. These receptor sequences come from a human donor with chronic lymphocytic leukemia. Each CDR3 is given with its conserved first and last residue. A D gene is named only where the DNA matches it firmly. The size field is filled for only some rows; it gives once, few, many or a size class.

j_gene	v_gene	abundance	d_gene	CDR3aa	CDR3nt
TRBJ2-5	TRBV30	.	.	CAWKGIQETQYF	TGTGCCTGGAAGGGGATCCAAGAGACCCAGTACTTC
TRBJ1-3	TRBV5-8	.	.	CASSWGPPTYGNTIYF	TGTGCCAGCAGCTGGGGGCCACCAACGTACGGAAACACCATATATTTT
TRBJ1-2	TRBV6-5	.	.	CASSEGIVNYGYTF	TGTGCCAGCAGCGAAGGGATTGTTAACTATGGCTACACCTTC
TRBJ1-1	TRBV18	.	.	CASSPSGGAANTEAFF	TGTGCCAGCTCACCATCCGGGGGGGCGGCGAACACTGAAGCTTTCTTT
TRBJ1-2	TRBV20-1	.	.	CSASRGSGYTF	TGCAGTGCTAGTCGGGGATCTGGCTACACCTTC
TRBJ1-3	TRBV28	.	.	CASSPGDTGGNTIYF	TGTGCCAGCAGCCCGGGCGATACGGGCGGAAACACCATATATTTT
TRBJ2-7	TRBV4-2	.	.	CASSQRSGAGPEQYF	TGTGCCAGCAGCCAAAGGTCTGGGGCAGGGCCCGAGCAGTACTTC
TRBJ2-5	TRBV5-6	.	TRBD2	CASSLGGTSGTGETQYF	TGTGCCAGCAGCTTGGGTGGGACTAGCGGGACGGGAGAGACCCAGTACTTC
TRBJ1-1	TRBV10-3	.	TRBD1	CATKQGAEISLSSAAFF	TGTGCCACAAAGCAGGGGGCGGAAATAAGCCTATCTTCAGCGGCTTTCTTT
TRBJ2-7	TRBV5-4	few	.	CASSLSGYEQYF	TGTGCCAGCAGCTTGTCTGGCTACGAGCAGTACTTC
TRBJ1-1	TRBV5-1	.	.	CASSLGAGRPEAFF	TGCGCCAGCAGCTTGGGGGCGGGGAGGCCTGAAGCTTTCTTT
TRBJ2-1	TRBV27	once	.	CASSPLVEFTEQFF	TGTGCCAGCAGTCCCCTAGTTGAATTCACTGAGCAGTTCTTC
TRBJ2-7	TRBV29-1	.	.	CSVEGQGTYEQYF	TGCAGCGTTGAAGGGCAGGGTACCTACGAGCAGTACTTC
TRBJ1-2	TRBV19	.	.	CASSISNSGNYGYTF	TGTGCCAGTAGTATTTCCAATTCGGGGAACTATGGCTACACCTTC
TRBJ2-3	TRBV6-5	.	.	CASSYSRRGLDTQYF	TGTGCCAGCAGTTACTCGAGGAGGGGTTTAGATACGCAGTATTTT
TRBJ2-2	TRBV18	.	TRBD1	CASSPAGDSGELFF	TGTGCCAGCTCACCAGCCGGGGACAGCGGGGAGCTGTTTTTT
TRBJ2-3	TRBV5-1	once	.	CASSSYLGGQDTQYF	TGCGCCAGCAGCTCGTATCTGGGGGGCCAGGATACGCAGTATTTT